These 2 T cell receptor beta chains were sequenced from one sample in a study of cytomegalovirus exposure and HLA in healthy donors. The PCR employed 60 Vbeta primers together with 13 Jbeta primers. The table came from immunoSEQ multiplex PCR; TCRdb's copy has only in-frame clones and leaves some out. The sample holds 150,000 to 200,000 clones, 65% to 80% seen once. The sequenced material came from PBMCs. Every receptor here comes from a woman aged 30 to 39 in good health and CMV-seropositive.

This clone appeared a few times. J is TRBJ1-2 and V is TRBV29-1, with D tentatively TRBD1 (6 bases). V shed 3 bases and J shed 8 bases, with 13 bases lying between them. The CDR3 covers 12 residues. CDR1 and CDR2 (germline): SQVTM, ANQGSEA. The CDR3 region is CSVDWTEDGYTF. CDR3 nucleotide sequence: TGCAGCGTTGACTGGACAGAAGACGGCTACACCTTC.

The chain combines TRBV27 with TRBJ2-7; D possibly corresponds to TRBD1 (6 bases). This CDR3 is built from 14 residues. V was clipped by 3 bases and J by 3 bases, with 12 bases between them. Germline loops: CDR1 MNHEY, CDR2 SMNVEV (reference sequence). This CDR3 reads CASSFAADSYEQYF. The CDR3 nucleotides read TGTGCCAGCAGTTTTGCCGCGGACAGCTACGAGCAGTACTTC.